This TCR beta chain was found in a study of blood T cell repertoires in COVID-19. The CDR3 length is 15 residues. V was cut by 5 bases and J by 3 bases, with 17 bases left in between. In germline, CDR1 is MNHEY, CDR2 SVGAGI. The repertoire was sequenced with immunoSEQ multiplex PCR; TCRdb's copy has only in-frame clones and lacks some. The sample gives around 170,000 clones, 65% to 90% of which show up once; approximately 1.5% is in the top ten. Sequencing used peripheral blood. The chain carries TRBV6-5 and TRBJ2-7; a possible D gene is TRBD2 (5 bases). The source of this sequence is a human donor in a cohort sampled during active COVID-19. The CDR3 loop is CASSPALGANYEQYF. Written as DNA, the CDR3 is TGTGCCAGCAGTCCCGCGTTGGGAGCAAACTACGAGCAGTACTTC.